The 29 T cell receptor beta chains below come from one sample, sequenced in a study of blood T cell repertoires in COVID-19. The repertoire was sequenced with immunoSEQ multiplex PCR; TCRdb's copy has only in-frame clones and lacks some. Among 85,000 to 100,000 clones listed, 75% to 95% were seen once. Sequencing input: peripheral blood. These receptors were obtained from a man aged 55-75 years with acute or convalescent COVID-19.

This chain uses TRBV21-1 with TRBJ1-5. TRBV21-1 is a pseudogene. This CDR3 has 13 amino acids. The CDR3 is CASLPAGSQPQHF. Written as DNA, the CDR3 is TGTGCCAGTCTTCCGGCGGGGAGTCAGCCCCAGCATTTT.

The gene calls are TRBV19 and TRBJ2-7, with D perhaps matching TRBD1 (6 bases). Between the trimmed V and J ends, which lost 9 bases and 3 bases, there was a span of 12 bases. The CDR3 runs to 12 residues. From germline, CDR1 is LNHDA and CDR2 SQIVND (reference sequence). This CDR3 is CASGQTHYEQYF. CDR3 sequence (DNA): TGTGCCAGCGGACAGACCCACTACGAGCAGTACTTC.

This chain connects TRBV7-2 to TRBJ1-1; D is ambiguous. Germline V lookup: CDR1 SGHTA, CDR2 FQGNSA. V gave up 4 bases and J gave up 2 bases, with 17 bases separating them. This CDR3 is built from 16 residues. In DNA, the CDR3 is TGTGCCAGCAGCTCCCCTCATACCTACAGTAACACTGAAGCTTTCTTT. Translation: CASSSPHTYSNTEAFF.

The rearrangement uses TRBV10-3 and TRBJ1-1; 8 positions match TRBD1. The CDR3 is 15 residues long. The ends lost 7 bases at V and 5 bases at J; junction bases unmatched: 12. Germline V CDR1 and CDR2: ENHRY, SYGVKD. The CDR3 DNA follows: TGTGCCATCACCGAGTCGTGGACAGGGTGGACTGAAGCTTTCTTT. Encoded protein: CAITESWTGWTEAFF.

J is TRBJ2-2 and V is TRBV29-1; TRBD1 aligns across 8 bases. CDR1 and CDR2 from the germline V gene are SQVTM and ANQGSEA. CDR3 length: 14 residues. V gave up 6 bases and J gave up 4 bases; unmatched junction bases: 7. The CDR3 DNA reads TGCAGCGTCGATGAGACAGGGGCCACCGGGGAGCTGTTTTTT. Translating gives CSVDETGATGELFF.

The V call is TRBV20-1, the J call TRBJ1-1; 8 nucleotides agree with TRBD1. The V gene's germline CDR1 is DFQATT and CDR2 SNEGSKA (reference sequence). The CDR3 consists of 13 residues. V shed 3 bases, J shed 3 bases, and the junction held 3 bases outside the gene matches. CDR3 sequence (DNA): TGCAGTGCTAGTCAGGGGGCCGACACTGAAGCTTTCTTT. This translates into CSASQGADTEAFF.

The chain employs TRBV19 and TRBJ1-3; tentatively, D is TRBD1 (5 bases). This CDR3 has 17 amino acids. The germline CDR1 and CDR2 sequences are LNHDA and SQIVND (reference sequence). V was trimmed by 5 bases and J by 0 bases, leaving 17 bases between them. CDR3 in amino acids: CASSPISTGLSGNTIYF. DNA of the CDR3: TGTGCCAGTAGTCCCATCTCGACGGGACTCTCTGGAAACACCATATATTTT.

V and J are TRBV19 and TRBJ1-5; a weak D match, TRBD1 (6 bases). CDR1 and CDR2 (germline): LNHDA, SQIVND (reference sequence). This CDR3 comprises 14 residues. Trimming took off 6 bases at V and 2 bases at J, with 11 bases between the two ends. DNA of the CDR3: TGTGCCAGTAGAGGGGCAGGGGGCAATCAGCCCCAGCATTTT. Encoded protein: CASRGAGGNQPQHF.

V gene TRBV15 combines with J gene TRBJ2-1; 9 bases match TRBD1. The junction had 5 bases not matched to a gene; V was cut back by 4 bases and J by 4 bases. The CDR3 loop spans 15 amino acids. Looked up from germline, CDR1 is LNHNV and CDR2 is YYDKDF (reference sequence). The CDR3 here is CATSTRDRVYNEQFF. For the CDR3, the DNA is TGTGCCACCAGCACCCGGGACAGGGTTTACAATGAGCAGTTCTTC.

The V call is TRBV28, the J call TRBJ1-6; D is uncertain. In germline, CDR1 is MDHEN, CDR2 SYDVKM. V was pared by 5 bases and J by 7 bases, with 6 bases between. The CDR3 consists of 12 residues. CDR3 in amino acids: CASSLTNSPLHF. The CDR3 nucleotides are TGTGCCAGCAGTCTTACAAATTCACCCCTCCACTTT. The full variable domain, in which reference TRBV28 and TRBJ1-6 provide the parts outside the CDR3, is DVKVTQSSRYLVKRTGEKVFLECVQDMDHENMFWYRQDPGLGLRLIYFSYDVKMKEKGDIPEGYSVSREKKERFSLILESASTNQTSMYLCASSLTNSPLHFGNGTRLTVT.

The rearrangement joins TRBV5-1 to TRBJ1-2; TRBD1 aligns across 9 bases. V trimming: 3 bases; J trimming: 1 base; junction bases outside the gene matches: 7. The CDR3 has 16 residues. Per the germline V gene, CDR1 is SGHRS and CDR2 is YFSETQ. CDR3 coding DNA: TGCGCCAGCAGCTCCGACCAGGGACAGGGTAACTATGGCTACACCTTC. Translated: CASSSDQGQGNYGYTF.

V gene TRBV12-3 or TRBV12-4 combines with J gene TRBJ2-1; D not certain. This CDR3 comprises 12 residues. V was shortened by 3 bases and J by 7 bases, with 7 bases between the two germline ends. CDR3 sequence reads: CASSLSFNEQFF. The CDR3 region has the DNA TGTGCCAGCAGTTTGAGTTTTAATGAGCAGTTCTTC.

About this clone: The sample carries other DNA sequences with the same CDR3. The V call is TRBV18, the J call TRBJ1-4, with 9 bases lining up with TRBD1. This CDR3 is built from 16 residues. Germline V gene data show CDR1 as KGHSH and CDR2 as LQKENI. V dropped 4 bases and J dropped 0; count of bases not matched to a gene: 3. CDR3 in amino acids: CASSLGQGATNEKLFF. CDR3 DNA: TGTGCCAGCTCACTGGGACAGGGCGCAACTAATGAAAAACTGTTTTTT.

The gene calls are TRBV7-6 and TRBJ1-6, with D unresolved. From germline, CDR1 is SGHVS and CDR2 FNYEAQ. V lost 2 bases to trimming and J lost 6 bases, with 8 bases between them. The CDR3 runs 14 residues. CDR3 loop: CASSLHGLNSPLHF. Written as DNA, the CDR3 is TGTGCCAGCAGCTTACACGGACTTAATTCACCCCTCCACTTT. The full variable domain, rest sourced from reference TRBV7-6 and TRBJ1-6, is GAGVSQSPRYKVTKRGQDVALRCDPISGHVSLYWYRQALGQGPEFLTYFNYEAQQDKSGLPNDRFSAERPEGSISTLTIQRTEQRDSAMYRCASSLHGLNSPLHFGNGTRLTVT.

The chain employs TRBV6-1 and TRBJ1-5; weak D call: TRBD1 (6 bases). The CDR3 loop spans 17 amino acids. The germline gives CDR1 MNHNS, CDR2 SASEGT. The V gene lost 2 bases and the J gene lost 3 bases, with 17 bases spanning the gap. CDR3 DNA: TGTGCCAGCAGTGAATATTCGGCAGGGGCCTTCAATCAGCCCCAGCATTTT. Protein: CASSEYSAGAFNQPQHF.

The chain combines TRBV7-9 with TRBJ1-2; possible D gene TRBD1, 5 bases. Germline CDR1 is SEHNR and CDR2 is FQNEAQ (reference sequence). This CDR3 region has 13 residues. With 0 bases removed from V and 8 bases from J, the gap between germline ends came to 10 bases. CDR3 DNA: TGTGCCAGCAGCTTAGCGGGCGGGGGAGGCTACACCTTC. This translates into CASSLAGGGGYTF. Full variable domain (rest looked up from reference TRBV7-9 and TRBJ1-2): DTGVSQNPRHKITKRGQNVTFRCDPISEHNRLYWYRQTLGQGPEFLTYFQNEAQLEKSRLLSDRFSAERPKGSFSTLEIQRTEQGDSAMYLCASSLAGGGGYTFGSGTRLTVV.

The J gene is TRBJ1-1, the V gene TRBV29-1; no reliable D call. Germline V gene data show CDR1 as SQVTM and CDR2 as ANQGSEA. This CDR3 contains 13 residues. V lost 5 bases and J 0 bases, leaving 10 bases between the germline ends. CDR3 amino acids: CSVSNGLNTEAFF. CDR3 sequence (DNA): TGCAGCGTTTCTAACGGGTTGAACACTGAAGCTTTCTTT. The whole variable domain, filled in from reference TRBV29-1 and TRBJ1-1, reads SAVISQKPSRDICQRGTSLTIQCQVDSQVTMMFWYRQQPGQSLTLIATANQGSEATYESGFVIDKFPISRPNLTFSTLTVSNMSPEDSSIYLCSVSNGLNTEAFFGQGTRLTVV.

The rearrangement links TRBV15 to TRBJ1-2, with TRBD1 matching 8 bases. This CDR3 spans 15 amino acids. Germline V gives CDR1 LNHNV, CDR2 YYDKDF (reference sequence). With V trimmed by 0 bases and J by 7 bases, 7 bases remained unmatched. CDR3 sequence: CATSRDARQGIGYTF. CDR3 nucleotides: TGTGCCACCAGCAGAGATGCTCGACAGGGGATTGGCTACACCTTC.

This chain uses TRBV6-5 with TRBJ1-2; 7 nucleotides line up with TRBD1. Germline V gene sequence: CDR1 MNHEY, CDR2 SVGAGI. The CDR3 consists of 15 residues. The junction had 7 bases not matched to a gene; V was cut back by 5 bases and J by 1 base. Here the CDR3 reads CASSTRQGGNYGYTF. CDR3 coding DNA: TGTGCCAGCAGTACCCGACAGGGTGGTAACTATGGCTACACCTTC.

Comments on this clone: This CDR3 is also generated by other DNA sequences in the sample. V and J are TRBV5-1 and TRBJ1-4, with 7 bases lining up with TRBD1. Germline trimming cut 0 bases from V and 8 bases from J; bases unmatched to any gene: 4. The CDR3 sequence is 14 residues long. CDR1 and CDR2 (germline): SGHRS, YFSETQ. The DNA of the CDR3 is TGCGCCAGCAGCTTGGAGGGGGCCAGGGAAAAACTGTTTTTT. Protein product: CASSLEGAREKLFF.

CDR3 sequence reads: CASSPQGLLGPQHF. In DNA, the CDR3 is TGTGCCAGCAGTCCCCAGGGGCTCCTCGGGCCCCAGCATTTT. This chain joins TRBV6-5 and TRBJ1-5, with a weak D call TRBD1 (6 bases). The length of the CDR3 is 14 residues. Trimming left V 5 bases short and J 9 bases short, with 17 bases between. Germline values: CDR1 MNHEY, CDR2 SVGAGI.

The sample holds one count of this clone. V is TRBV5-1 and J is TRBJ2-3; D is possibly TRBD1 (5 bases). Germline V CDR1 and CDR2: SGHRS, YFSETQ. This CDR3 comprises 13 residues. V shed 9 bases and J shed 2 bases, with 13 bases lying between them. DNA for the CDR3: TGCGCCACTTTGGGGCCCGACACAGATACGCAGTATTTT. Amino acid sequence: CATLGPDTDTQYF.

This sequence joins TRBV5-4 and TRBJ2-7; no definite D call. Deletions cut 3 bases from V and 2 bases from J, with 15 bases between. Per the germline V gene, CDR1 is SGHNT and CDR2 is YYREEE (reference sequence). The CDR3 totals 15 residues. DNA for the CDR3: TGTGCCAGCAGCTACGGTGCCGGGTCCACCTACGAGCAGTACTTC. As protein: CASSYGAGSTYEQYF.

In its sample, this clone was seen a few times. The CDR3 sequence: CASQGASEAFF. The CDR3 nucleotides are TGTGCCTCCCAGGGGGCGAGTGAAGCTTTCTTT. The V call is TRBV30, the J call TRBJ1-1; 8 bases fit TRBD1. Germline CDR1 is GTSNPN and CDR2 is SVGIG (reference sequence). V trimming: 7 bases; J trimming: 7 bases; junction bases outside the gene matches: 5. This CDR3 has 11 residues. The full variable domain, with the rest looked up from reference TRBV30 and TRBJ1-1, is SQTIHQWPATLVQPVGSPLSLECTVEGTSNPNLYWYRQAAGRGLQLLFYSVGIGQISSEVPQNLSASRPQDRQFILSSKKLLLSDSGFYLCASQGASEAFFGQGTRLTVV.

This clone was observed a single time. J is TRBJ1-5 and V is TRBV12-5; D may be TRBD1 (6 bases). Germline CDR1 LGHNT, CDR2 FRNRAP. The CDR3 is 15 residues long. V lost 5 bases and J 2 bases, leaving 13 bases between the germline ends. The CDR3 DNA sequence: TGTGCTAGTGGTCCGGACAGTTTGGGCAATCAGCCCCAGCATTTT. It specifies CASGPDSLGNQPQHF.

This CDR3 reads CASSLALNRVDSPLHF. As DNA, the CDR3 is TGTGCCAGCAGCTTAGCGCTCAACAGGGTGGATTCACCCCTCCACTTT. The rearrangement joins TRBV7-8 to TRBJ1-6, with D maybe TRBD1 (6 bases). CDR3 length: 16 residues. Germline CDR1 is SGHVS and CDR2 is FQNEAQ. Trimming removed 0 bases at V and 8 bases at J, with 14 bases between.

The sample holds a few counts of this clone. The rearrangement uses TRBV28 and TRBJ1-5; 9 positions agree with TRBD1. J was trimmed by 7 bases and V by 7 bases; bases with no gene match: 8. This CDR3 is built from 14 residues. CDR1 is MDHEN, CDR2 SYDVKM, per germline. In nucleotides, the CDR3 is TGTGCCAGCATAACAGGGGGCGCATCCCAGCCCCAGCATTTT. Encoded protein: CASITGGASQPQHF.

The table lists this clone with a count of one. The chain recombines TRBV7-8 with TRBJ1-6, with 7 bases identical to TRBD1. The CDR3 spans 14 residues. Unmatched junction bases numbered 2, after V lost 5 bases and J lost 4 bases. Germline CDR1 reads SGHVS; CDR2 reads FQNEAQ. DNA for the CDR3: TGTGCCAGCAGCAAACAGGGGTATAATTCACCCCTCCACTTT. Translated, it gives CASSKQGYNSPLHF.

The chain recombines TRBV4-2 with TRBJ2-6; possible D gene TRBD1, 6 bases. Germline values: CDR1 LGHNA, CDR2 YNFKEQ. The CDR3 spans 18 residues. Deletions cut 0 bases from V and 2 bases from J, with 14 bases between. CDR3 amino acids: CASSQEAPNRAGANVLTF. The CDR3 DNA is TGTGCCAGCAGCCAAGAAGCCCCAAACAGGGCTGGGGCCAACGTCCTGACTTTC.